Below are 19 T cell receptor beta chains sequenced from a single sample in a study of blood T cell repertoires in COVID-19 (TCRdb year 2020). The method was the immunoSEQ multiplex PCR assay. TCRdb took over this immuneACCESS table, retaining in-frame rearrangements with V and J assigned. Such tables are incomplete; in checked studies, under half of the missing clones stem from an unresolved V gene, and the remainder is unexplained. Across this sample there are approximately 25,000 clones, with 75% to 85% seen only once. About 16% of the sample lies in the top ten. Sequencing used peripheral blood. These receptor sequences come from a man aged 80 or over with active or convalescent COVID-19.

This chain links TRBV11-2 with TRBJ2-3; 8 bases map to TRBD1. The CDR3 extends over 14 amino acids. Germline values: CDR1 SGHAT, CDR2 FQNNGV. The V and J ends lost 5 bases and 3 bases, in that order; junction bases with no gene match: 4. The DNA of the CDR3 is TGTGCCAGCAGCCACTGGACAGGGACAGATACGCAGTATTTT. Its translation is CASSHWTGTDTQYF.

The V and J genes are TRBV18 and TRBJ1-1, with D hard to call. This CDR3 is 15 amino acids long. In germline, CDR1 is KGHSH, CDR2 LQKENI. V was trimmed by 0 bases and J by 7 bases, leaving 15 bases between them. The CDR3 sequence: CASSPPGGQRLEAFF. The DNA of the CDR3 is TGTGCCAGCTCACCACCGGGCGGGCAGCGTCTTGAAGCTTTCTTT.

This chain uses TRBV6-5 with TRBJ2-1; D possibly corresponds to TRBD2 (5 bases). The V gene's germline CDR1 is MNHEY and CDR2 SVGAGI. This CDR3 is 11 amino acids long. V lost 8 bases and J 4 bases, leaving 6 bases between the germline ends. CDR3 residues: CASGRYNEQFF. In DNA, the CDR3 is TGTGCCAGCGGGAGATACAATGAGCAGTTCTTC.

This chain links TRBV21-1 with TRBJ2-1; the D segment call TRBD2 is taken from the table without a DNA check. TRBV21-1 is termed a pseudogene. This CDR3 contains 16 residues. CDR3 region: CASSIGLAGVSDEQFF. The CDR3 DNA is TGTGCCAGCAGCATCGGACTAGCGGGAGTATCGGATGAGCAGTTCTTC.

The chain joins TRBV6-2 or TRBV6-3 to TRBJ1-6, with 8 bases lining up with TRBD1. J lost 3 bases, V lost 6 bases, and 16 bases had no gene match. Germline-derived CDR1 and CDR2 are MNHEY and SVGEGT. CDR3 length equals 19 residues. The CDR3 is CASSNPTGTGFFYNSPLHF. CDR3 nucleotides: TGTGCCAGCAGCAACCCGACCGGGACAGGATTCTTCTATAATTCACCCCTCCACTTT.

The rearrangement uses TRBV21-1 and TRBJ2-7; the DNA was not compared with TRBD2, the D call given in the table. TRBV21-1 is designated a pseudogene. This CDR3 region has 18 residues. The CDR3 nucleotides read TGTGCCAGCAGCAAAGTAAAAGCTAGCGGGAGCTCTTCCTACGAGCAGTACTTC. Translation gives CASSKVKASGSSSYEQYF.

This clone was detected only once. The chain couples TRBV5-4 to TRBJ1-4, with D perhaps matching TRBD1 (6 bases). CDR1 and CDR2 (germline): SGHNT, YYREEE (reference sequence). The CDR3 length is 13 residues. V was trimmed by 3 bases and J by 11 bases, leaving 14 bases between them. CDR3 protein: CASSWDISDKLFF. In DNA, the CDR3 is TGTGCCAGCAGCTGGGACATTAGCGACAAACTGTTTTTT.

J is TRBJ1-2 and V is TRBV4-1; the match to TRBD1 covers 10 bases. CDR3 length equals 14 residues. The trim removed 6 bases at V and 5 bases at J, leaving 6 bases unmatched. The germline V gene encodes CDR1 MGHRA and CDR2 YSYEKL. The CDR3 DNA sequence: TGCGCCAGCAGGCAACCGGGACAGGGGTATGGCTACACCTTC. This gives the protein CASRQPGQGYGYTF.

The chain recombines TRBV6-5 with TRBJ2-7, with D possibly matching TRBD1 (5 bases). The V end was cut by 3 bases, the J end by 6 bases, with 18 bases between. The CDR3 has 15 amino acids. CDR1 is MNHEY and CDR2 is SVGAGI in the germline V gene. CDR3 coding DNA: TGTGCCAGCAGTTATGACAGTCTGGGTGTTAGCGAGCAGTACTTC. This encodes CASSYDSLGVSEQYF.

This clone was seen once. V gene TRBV9 combines with J gene TRBJ2-7; D uncertain. Germline V gene lookup returns CDR1 SGDLS and CDR2 YYNGEE. The CDR3 length is 13 residues. V gave up 0 bases and J gave up 4 bases, with 8 bases separating them. This CDR3 is CASSVAPRYEQYF. The CDR3 coding sequence is TGTGCCAGCAGCGTAGCCCCTAGGTACGAGCAGTACTTC.

This rearrangement joins TRBV2 to TRBJ1-2; possible D gene TRBD1, 5 bases. In germline, CDR1 is SNHLY, CDR2 FYNNEI. This CDR3 has 14 amino acids. The V end was cut by 0 bases, the J end by 7 bases, with 12 bases between. CDR3: CASSEARQGGGYTF. The CDR3 DNA reads as TGTGCCAGCAGTGAAGCGCGGCAGGGTGGTGGCTACACCTTC.

This clone has just one count. V gene TRBV6-5 combines with J gene TRBJ1-1, with a tentative D call TRBD1 (5 bases). Germline loops: CDR1 MNHEY, CDR2 SVGAGI. V was clipped by 2 bases and J by 0 bases, with 10 bases between them. The CDR3 is made up of 15 amino acids. CDR3 DNA sequence: TGTGCCAGCAGTTACGGGCCGGGGGTGAACACTGAAGCTTTCTTT. Translating gives CASSYGPGVNTEAFF.

This clone showed up just a few times. The chain has TRBV7-2 and TRBJ1-5; D call uncertain. V was cut by 6 bases and J by 1 base, with 13 bases left in between. The length of the CDR3 is 15 residues. The germline V gene encodes CDR1 SGHTA and CDR2 FQGNSA. CDR3 nucleotides: TGTGCCAGCAGTCTAGACGGAGGGAGCAATCAGCCCCAGCATTTT. Translating it yields CASSLDGGSNQPQHF. Variable domain in full (rest from reference TRBV7-2 and TRBJ1-5): GAGVSQSPSNKVTEKGKDVELRCDPISGHTALYWYRQSLGQGLEFLIYFQGNSAPDKSGLPSDRFSAERTGGSVSTLTIQRTQQEDSAVYLCASSLDGGSNQPQHFGDGTRLSIL.

This sequence joins TRBV15 and TRBJ1-6; TRBD1 matches 8 bases. Germline-derived CDR1 and CDR2 are LNHNV and YYDKDF (reference sequence). Germline trimming cut 2 bases from V and 11 bases from J; bases unmatched to any gene: 8. The CDR3 is 15 amino acids. The DNA for the CDR3 is TGTGCCACCAGCAGATCCCGGGACAGGTCCACACCCCTCCACTTT. Its protein is CATSRSRDRSTPLHF.

This chain joins TRBV5-1 and TRBJ2-7; D is unresolved. Germline V gene data show CDR1 as SGHRS and CDR2 as YFSETQ. V lost 1 base to trimming and J lost 3 bases, with 5 bases between them. The CDR3 is 12 residues long. CDR3: CASSLRSYEQYF. In DNA form, the CDR3 reads TGCGCCAGCAGCTTGCGGAGCTACGAGCAGTACTTC.

The genes are TRBV4-2 and TRBJ1-4; D is unclear. The length of the CDR3 is 16 residues. The germline V gene has CDR1 LGHNA and CDR2 YNFKEQ. Trimming took 0 bases from V and 3 from J, leaving 11 bases between them. CDR3 sequence (DNA): TGTGCCAGCAGCCAAGATGGAGGCAGTCCTAATGAAAAACTGTTTTTT. It codes for CASSQDGGSPNEKLFF.

The DNA for the CDR3 is TGCGCCAGCAGCCAAATGGATCAGGGTCTAGCCAAAAACATTCAGTACTTC. Its protein product is CASSQMDQGLAKNIQYF. The chain couples TRBV4-1 to TRBJ2-4, with D possibly matching TRBD1 (5 bases). The V end lost 2 bases, the J end lost 0 bases, and 14 bases lay between the germline ends. Germline V gene sequence: CDR1 MGHRA, CDR2 YSYEKL. This CDR3 is built from 17 residues.

The chain is built from TRBV3-1 (or the pseudogene TRBV3-2) and TRBJ1-4; D perhaps matches TRBD1 (5 bases). With 3 bases removed from V and 10 bases from J, the gap between germline ends came to 15 bases. Germline lookup yields CDR1 LGHDT and CDR2 YNNKEL (reference sequence). The length of the CDR3 is 14 residues. CDR3 in amino acids: CASSQDQGSRKLFF. The CDR3, as DNA: TGTGCCAGCAGCCAGGATCAGGGCTCACGAAAACTGTTTTTT.

The rearrangement uses TRBV30 and TRBJ2-2, with 11 bases fitting TRBD1. From germline, CDR1 is GTSNPN and CDR2 SVGIG (reference sequence). V trimming: 5 bases; J trimming: 0 bases; junction bases outside the gene matches: 2. CDR3 length: 15 amino acids. The CDR3 DNA reads TGTGCCTGGCTGGGACAGGGGGCGAACACCGGGGAGCTGTTTTTT. Its protein product is CAWLGQGANTGELFF. The full variable domain, rest sourced from reference TRBV30 and TRBJ2-2, is SQTIHQWPATLVQPVGSPLSLECTVEGTSNPNLYWYRQAAGRGLQLLFYSVGIGQISSEVPQNLSASRPQDRQFILSSKKLLLSDSGFYLCAWLGQGANTGELFFGEGSRLTVL.